This record covers a single TCR beta chain. Other DNA sequences in the sample encode the same CDR3. V was shortened by 3 bases and J by 1 base, with 7 bases between the two germline ends. This CDR3 has 14 residues. CDR1 and CDR2 (germline): MNHEY, SMNVEV (reference sequence). The data stem from a study of shared clonotypes between healthy human individuals. It was CD45RO-negative cells, positively selected for CCR7, that made up naive CD8 cells, with terminally differentiated effector memory CD45RA+ cells excluded. TCRdb's copy holds only in-frame clones and misses some; the assay was immunoSEQ multiplex PCR. The sample includes about 700,000 clones, 92% seen only once; the top ten take nearly 25%.

This clonotype originated in a man aged 25-45 years in good health. The sample comprised naive CD8+ T cells sorted from blood. The V call is TRBV27, the J call TRBJ2-1; TRBD2 might be the D (5 bases). CDR3 in amino acids: CASSFRGSYNEQFF. The CDR3 DNA sequence: TGTGCCAGCAGTTTTCGGGGTTCCTACAATGAGCAGTTCTTC.